A single sample is the source of the 14 T cell receptor beta chains below, sequenced in a study of cytomegalovirus exposure and HLA in healthy donors. The PCR used 60 Vbeta and 13 Jbeta primers. The method was immunoSEQ multiplex PCR; TCRdb's version includes in-frame clones alone and lacks a portion of them. The sample has over 65,000 clones; more than 80% are singletons. The source material was PBMCs. Receptors originate from a human donor in good health.

The V gene is TRBV5-1, the J gene TRBJ2-2, with 11 bases identical to TRBD2. This CDR3 has 18 residues. Trimming took 5 bases from V and 4 from J; bases not matched to a gene: 13. Germline loops: CDR1 SGHRS, CDR2 YFSETQ. CDR3 in amino acids: CASSHEGPSGGFTGELFF. The CDR3 region has the DNA TGCGCCAGCAGTCACGAAGGACCTAGCGGGGGGTTCACCGGGGAGCTGTTTTTT.

The rearrangement joins TRBV4-1 to TRBJ1-3, with D uncertain. Germline-derived CDR1 and CDR2 are MGHRA and YSYEKL. With 0 bases removed from V and 2 bases from J, the gap between germline ends came to 11 bases. CDR3 length: 16 residues. Here the CDR3 DNA reads TGCGCCAGCAGCCAAGAGGGAGTCGGACCTGGAAACACCATATATTTT. It specifies CASSQEGVGPGNTIYF.

This clone was seen once. The rearrangement joins TRBV7-2 to TRBJ2-7, with 9 bases lining up with TRBD1. The CDR3 is 14 residues long. The V gene end was trimmed by 4 bases and the J gene end by 7 bases; junction bases not matched to a gene: 8. Germline CDR1 SGHTA, CDR2 FQGNSA. The CDR3 nucleotides are TGTGCCAGCAGCTCTCGGACAGGGGTCGGTGAGCAGTACTTC. Amino acids: CASSSRTGVGEQYF.

The chain couples TRBV2 to TRBJ2-1; 8 bases align to TRBD2. This CDR3 has 16 amino acids. The germline CDR1 and CDR2 sequences are SNHLY and FYNNEI. Trimming at V came to 1 base and at J to 0 bases, leaving 2 bases not matched to a gene. As DNA, the CDR3 is TGTGCCAGCAGTGAAGTGCGGGGGGCCTCCTACAATGAGCAGTTCTTC. It is translated as CASSEVRGASYNEQFF.

The chain uses TRBV7-6 and TRBJ2-3; 9 bases map to TRBD2. J was trimmed by 5 bases and V by 2 bases; bases with no gene match: 8. The CDR3 runs 16 residues. CDR1 is SGHVS and CDR2 is FNYEAQ in the germline V gene. CDR3 nucleotides: TGTGCCAGCAGCTTACAAGCGGGGGGCCGGGAAGATACGCAGTATTTT. Translating gives CASSLQAGGREDTQYF.

CDR3 in amino acids: CASKETESNQPQHF. CDR3 coding DNA: TGTGCCAGCAAAGAAACGGAGAGCAATCAGCCCCAGCATTTT. V usage is TRBV2 and J usage is TRBJ1-5; the D is unclear. The CDR3 is 14 amino acids. Germline-derived CDR1 and CDR2 are SNHLY and FYNNEI. Trimming took off 7 bases at V and 1 base at J, with 11 bases between the two ends.

The rearrangement uses TRBV6-5 and TRBJ1-2; 7 bases agree with TRBD1. J was trimmed by 7 bases and V by 5 bases; bases with no gene match: 7. The CDR3 spans 13 residues. Germline CDR1 and CDR2: MNHEY and SVGAGI. The CDR3 protein is CASSRRDSSGYTF. In DNA form, the CDR3 reads TGTGCCAGCAGTAGACGGGACAGCAGTGGCTACACCTTC.

V is TRBV28 and J is TRBJ1-6; TRBD1 matches at 8 bases. The CDR3 sequence is 15 residues long. In germline, CDR1 is MDHEN, CDR2 SYDVKM. The ends lost 3 bases at V and 9 bases at J; junction bases unmatched: 7. CDR3 sequence (DNA): TGTGCCAGCAGTTTGGGCGGACAGGGTCTTTCACCCCTCCACTTT. It encodes CASSLGGQGLSPLHF.

The chain uses TRBV5-8 and TRBJ1-5; 10 nucleotides match TRBD1. CDR3 size: 15 residues. Trimming removed 0 bases from V and 6 bases from J; junction bases left unmatched: 3. CDR1 is SGHTS, CDR2 YDEGEE, per germline. CDR3 sequence: CASSLAGQGFQPQHF. The CDR3 DNA is TGTGCCAGCAGCTTGGCGGGACAGGGGTTTCAGCCCCAGCATTTT.

This chain links TRBV13 with TRBJ1-4; the match to TRBD1 covers 7 bases. This CDR3 is built from 18 residues. V was pared by 5 bases and J by 2 bases, with 14 bases of the junction left unmatched. Germline lookup yields CDR1 PRHDT and CDR2 FYEKMQ (reference sequence). CDR3 protein: CASSVQTVMTGTNEKLFF. CDR3 nucleotide sequence: TGTGCCAGCAGCGTTCAGACCGTTATGACAGGGACTAATGAAAAACTGTTTTTT.

The J gene is TRBJ1-4, the V gene TRBV19, with 7 bases that match TRBD1. There are 13 residues in the CDR3. The J segment lost 8 bases and the V segment lost 7 bases, leaving 7 bases of the junction unmatched. CDR1 LNHDA and CDR2 SQIVND come from the germline V gene (reference sequence). In DNA, the CDR3 is TGTGCCAGTACCTACGTCAGGGGGGAAAAACTGTTTTTT. Translated, it gives CASTYVRGEKLFF.

This clone showed up just a few times. An end of the junction differs from the germline gene, which may be a read error. J is TRBJ2-7 and V is TRBV7-9; D remains unclear. Per the germline V gene, CDR1 is SEHNR and CDR2 is FQNEAQ (reference sequence). The CDR3 totals 16 residues. The CDR3 DNA is TGTTCCAGCAGCTTAGCTTTTGGGCTATCCTCCTACGAGCAGTACTTC. Translated, it gives CSSSLAFGLSSYEQYF.

The V and J genes are TRBV19 and TRBJ1-2; 9 bases are shared with TRBD1. Unmatched junction bases numbered 3, after V lost 5 bases and J lost 8 bases. The CDR3 is 12 amino acids. Germline CDR1 and CDR2: LNHDA and SQIVND (reference sequence). The CDR3 DNA sequence: TGTGCCAGTAGTTGGGGGACAGGGGGCTACACCTTC. Amino acids: CASSWGTGGYTF.

The rearrangement uses TRBV5-4 and TRBJ2-7; D is undetermined. This CDR3 has 12 residues. Germline V gene lookup returns CDR1 SGHNT and CDR2 YYREEE (reference sequence). Trimming removed 0 bases from V and 4 bases from J, with 5 bases in between. The CDR3 nucleotides read TGTGCCAGCAGCTTGGACTGGTACGAGCAGTACTTC. It translates to CASSLDWYEQYF.